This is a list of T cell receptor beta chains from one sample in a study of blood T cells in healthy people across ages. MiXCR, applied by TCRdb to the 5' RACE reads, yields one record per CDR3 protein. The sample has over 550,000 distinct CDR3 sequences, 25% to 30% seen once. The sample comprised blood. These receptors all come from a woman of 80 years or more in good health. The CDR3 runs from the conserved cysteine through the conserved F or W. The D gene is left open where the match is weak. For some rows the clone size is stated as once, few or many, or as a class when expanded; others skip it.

CASSLVQGANYGYTF TGCGCCAGCAGCTTGGTACAGGGGGCAAACTATGGCTACACCTTC TRBJ1-2 many TRBV5-1 TRBD1
CATSGGGASYNEQFF TGTGCCACCAGCGGCGGGGGGGCCTCCTACAATGAGCAGTTCTTC TRBJ2-1 . TRBV15 TRBD2
CSARDSGGKPGRQETQYF TGCAGTGCTAGAGATAGCGGGGGAAAGCCAGGACGGCAAGAGACCCAGTACTTC TRBJ2-5 many TRBV20-1 TRBD2
CASSAGRGYEQYF TGTGCCAGCAGTGCCGGCAGGGGCTACGAGCAGTACTTC TRBJ2-7 many TRBV2 .
CAWRPGQGDEKLFF TGTGCCTGGAGGCCGGGACAGGGGGATGAAAAACTGTTTTTT TRBJ1-4 . TRBV30 TRBD1
CASSTGPTGGNQPQHF TGTGCCAGCAGCACGGGACCGACTGGGGGCAATCAGCCCCAGCATTTT TRBJ1-5 few TRBV7-6 .
CASSVDLDPDEQFF TGTGCCAGCAGCGTGGATCTAGATCCCGATGAGCAGTTCTTC TRBJ2-1 many TRBV9 .
CASSDDALSQDIQYF TGTGCCAGCAGTGACGATGCACTTAGCCAAGACATTCAGTACTTC TRBJ2-4 . TRBV6-1 .
CASSPGTSGGVLPYEQYF TGTGCCAGCAGTCCGGGGACTAGCGGGGGGGTCCTTCCCTACGAGCAGTACTTC TRBJ2-7 many TRBV27 TRBD2
CASSQDPSGGGQFF TGTGCCAGCAGCCAAGATCCCAGCGGGGGAGGTCAGTTCTTC TRBJ2-1 . TRBV3-1 TRBD2
CASSWAGGPNGNTIYF TGTGCCAGCAGCTGGGCCGGGGGGCCAAATGGAAACACCATATATTTT TRBJ1-3 few TRBV7-8 .
CASSSGAGSGYTF TGTGCCAGCAGCTCAGGGGCAGGGTCGGGCTACACCTTC TRBJ1-2 many TRBV7-2 .
CASSLALARGQETQYF TGTGCCAGCAGCTTAGCGCTGGCCCGAGGCCAAGAGACCCAGTACTTC TRBJ2-5 many TRBV7-2 .
CASSSLGATGELFF TGCGCCAGCAGCTCGCTTGGAGCCACCGGGGAGCTGTTTTTT TRBJ2-2 few TRBV5-1 .
CASSARQGRGTEAFF TGCGCCAGCAGCGCCCGACAGGGGAGGGGCACTGAAGCTTTCTTT TRBJ1-1 few TRBV5-1 TRBD1
CSVEDGAGYGNTIYF TGCAGCGTTGAAGATGGGGCAGGGTACGGAAACACCATATATTTT TRBJ1-3 . TRBV29-1 .
CATPGRSYNEQFF TGTGCCACCCCCGGCCGCTCCTACAATGAGCAGTTCTTC TRBJ2-1 many TRBV7-2 .
CASRLSGPAYGQYF TGTGCCAGCAGGTTATCGGGACCAGCCTACGGGCAGTACTTC TRBJ2-7 . TRBV28 .
CASNSPRAETTDTRYF TGTGCCAGTAATTCCCCCCGGGCAGAAACCACAGATACGCGGTATTTT TRBJ2-3 once TRBV19 .
CASINAARGGYNEQFF TGTGCCAGCATCAACGCGGCAAGGGGAGGCTACAATGAGCAGTTCTTC TRBJ2-1 many TRBV7-3 .
CASHPSGGIYNEQFF TGTGCCAGCCACCCTAGCGGGGGGATCTACAATGAGCAGTTCTTC TRBJ2-1 many TRBV2 TRBD2
CASSPRRQEEKLFF TGTGCCAGCAGCCCCCGTAGACAGGAGGAAAAACTGTTTTTT TRBJ1-4 . TRBV9 .
CASSLVDSNTEAFF TGTGCCAGCAGCTTGGTGGACAGCAACACTGAAGCTTTCTTT TRBJ1-1 few TRBV5-6 .
CASSPPIPITNTEAFF TGTGCCAGCAGTCCACCGATACCCATTACGAACACTGAAGCTTTCTTT TRBJ1-1 . TRBV28 .
CASSLSPSGGANEQFF TGCGCCAGCAGCTTGTCCCCTAGCGGGGGGGCCAATGAGCAGTTCTTC TRBJ2-1 many TRBV5-1 TRBD2
CASSFDWQNYYEQYF TGTGCCAGCAGCTTCGATTGGCAGAACTACTACGAGCAGTACTTC TRBJ2-7 many TRBV7-9 .
CASSFIGSGNTIYF TGTGCCAGCAGCTTTATAGGGAGTGGAAACACCATATATTTT TRBJ1-3 . TRBV7-6 .
CASSLVLTNTEAFF TGCGCCAGCAGCTTGGTTCTTACGAACACTGAAGCTTTCTTT TRBJ1-1 . TRBV5-1 .
CASRETGIANTEAFF TGTGCCAGCAGAGAGACAGGGATCGCGAACACTGAAGCTTTCTTT TRBJ1-1 few TRBV6-2/TRBV6-3 TRBD1
CASSLEGGGHEQYF TGCGCCAGCAGCTTGGAAGGCGGCGGACACGAGCAGTACTTC TRBJ2-7 many TRBV5-1 .
CAGSQERGTTREQYF TGTGCCGGCAGCCAAGAGCGGGGGACTACGAGGGAGCAGTACTTC TRBJ2-7 . TRBV4-2 TRBD2
CASSQDSGGSGEQFF TGTGCCAGCAGCCAGGATAGCGGGGGGTCCGGTGAGCAGTTCTTC TRBJ2-1 . TRBV6-5 TRBD2
CASIISGVGLSNYGYTF TGTGCCAGCATCATTTCAGGGGTTGGACTCTCCAACTATGGCTACACCTTC TRBJ1-2 many TRBV6-6 .
CASSRGSWETQYF TGTGCCAGCAGTCGAGGGTCGTGGGAGACCCAGTACTTC TRBJ2-5 . TRBV6-1 .
CASSGTGGRTGYSNQPQHF TGTGCCAGCAGCGGGACAGGGGGACGAACCGGATATAGCAATCAGCCCCAGCATTTT TRBJ1-5 few TRBV6-1 TRBD1
CASREGGKAFF TGTGCCAGCCGGGAGGGCGGAAAAGCTTTCTTT TRBJ1-1 . TRBV6-6 .
CSVDRGSYNEQFF TGCAGTGTTGACCGGGGGTCCTACAATGAGCAGTTCTTC TRBJ2-1 . TRBV20-1 .
CASSFFGGPNNEQFF TGTGCCAGCAGTTTTTTCGGGGGACCGAACAATGAGCAGTTCTTC TRBJ2-1 few TRBV7-2 .
CSVALNGGNPTDTQYF TGCAGCGTTGCTCTGAACGGGGGGAACCCCACAGATACGCAGTACTTC TRBJ2-5 . TRBV29-1 TRBD2
CASSSGLILSEQYF TGTGCCAGCAGTTCGGGACTCATTTTGAGCGAGCAGTACTTC TRBJ2-7 many TRBV5-5 .
CASSVGDASNTEAFF TGTGCCAGCAGCGTAGGGGACGCTAGCAACACTGAAGCTTTCTTT TRBJ1-1 . TRBV9 .